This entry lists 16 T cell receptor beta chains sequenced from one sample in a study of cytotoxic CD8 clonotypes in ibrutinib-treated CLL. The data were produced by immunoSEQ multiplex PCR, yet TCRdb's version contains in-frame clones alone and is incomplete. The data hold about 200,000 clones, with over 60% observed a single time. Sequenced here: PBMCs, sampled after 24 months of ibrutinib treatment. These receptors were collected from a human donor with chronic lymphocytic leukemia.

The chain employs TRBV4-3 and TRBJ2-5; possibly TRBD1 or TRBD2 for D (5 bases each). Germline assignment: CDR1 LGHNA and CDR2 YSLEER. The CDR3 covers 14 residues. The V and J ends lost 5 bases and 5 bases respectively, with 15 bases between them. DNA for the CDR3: TGCGCCAGCAGCGTACTAGGGGCGCTTGAGACCCAGTACTTC. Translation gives CASSVLGALETQYF.

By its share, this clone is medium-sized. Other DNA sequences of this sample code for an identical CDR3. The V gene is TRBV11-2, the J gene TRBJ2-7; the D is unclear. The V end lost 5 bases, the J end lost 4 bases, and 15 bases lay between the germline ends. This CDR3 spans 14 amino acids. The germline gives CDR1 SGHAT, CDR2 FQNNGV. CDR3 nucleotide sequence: TGTGCCAGCAGCCAAGAATATGGACCTTACGAGCAGTACTTC. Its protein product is CASSQEYGPYEQYF. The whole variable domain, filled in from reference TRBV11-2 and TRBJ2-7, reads EAGVAQSPRYKIIEKRQSVAFWCNPISGHATLYWYQQILGQGPKLLIQFQNNGVVDDSQLPKDRFSAERLKGVDSTLKIQPAKLEDSAVYLCASSQEYGPYEQYFGPGTRLTVT.

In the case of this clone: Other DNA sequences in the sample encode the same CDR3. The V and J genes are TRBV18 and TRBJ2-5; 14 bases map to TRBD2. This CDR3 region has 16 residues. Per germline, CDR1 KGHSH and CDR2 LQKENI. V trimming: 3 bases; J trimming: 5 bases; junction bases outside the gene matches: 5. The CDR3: CASSPSTSGRAETQYF. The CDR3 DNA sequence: TGTGCCAGCTCACCCTCGACTAGCGGGAGGGCCGAGACCCAGTACTTC.

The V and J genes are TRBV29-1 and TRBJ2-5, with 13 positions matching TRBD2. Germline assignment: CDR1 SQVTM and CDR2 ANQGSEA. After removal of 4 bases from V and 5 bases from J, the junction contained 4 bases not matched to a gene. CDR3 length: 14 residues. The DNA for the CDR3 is TGCAGCGTTGGGACTAGCGGGAGTGGGGAGACCCAGTACTTC. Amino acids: CSVGTSGSGETQYF.

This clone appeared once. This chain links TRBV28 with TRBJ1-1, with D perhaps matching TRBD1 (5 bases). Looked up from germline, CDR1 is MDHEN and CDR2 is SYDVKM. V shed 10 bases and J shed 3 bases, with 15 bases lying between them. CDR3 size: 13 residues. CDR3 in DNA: TGTGCCATCCTTGGGGGTGGTTACACTGAAGCTTTCTTT. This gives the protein CAILGGGYTEAFF. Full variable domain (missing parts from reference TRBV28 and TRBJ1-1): DVKVTQSSRYLVKRTGEKVFLECVQDMDHENMFWYRQDPGLGLRLIYFSYDVKMKEKGDIPEGYSVSREKKERFSLILESASTNQTSMYLCAILGGGYTEAFFGQGTRLTVV.

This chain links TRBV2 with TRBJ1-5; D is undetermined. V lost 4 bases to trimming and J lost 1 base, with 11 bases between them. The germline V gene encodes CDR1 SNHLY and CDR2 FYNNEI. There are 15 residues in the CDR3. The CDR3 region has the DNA TGTGCCAGCAGTGTTCTTACATTAAGCAATCAGCCCCAGCATTTT. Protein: CASSVLTLSNQPQHF. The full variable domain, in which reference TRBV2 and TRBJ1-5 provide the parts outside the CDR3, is EPEVTQTPSHQVTQMGQEVILRCVPISNHLYFYWYRQILGQKVEFLVSFYNNEISEKSEIFDDQFSVERPDGSNFTLKIRSTKLEDSAMYFCASSVLTLSNQPQHFGDGTRLSIL.

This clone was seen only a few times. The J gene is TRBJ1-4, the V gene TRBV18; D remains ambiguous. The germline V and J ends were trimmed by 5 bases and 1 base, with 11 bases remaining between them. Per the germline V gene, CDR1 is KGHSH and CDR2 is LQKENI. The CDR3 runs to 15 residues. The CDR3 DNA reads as TGTGCCAGCTCAACCGGACTCCAAACTAATGAAAAACTGTTTTTT. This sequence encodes CASSTGLQTNEKLFF.

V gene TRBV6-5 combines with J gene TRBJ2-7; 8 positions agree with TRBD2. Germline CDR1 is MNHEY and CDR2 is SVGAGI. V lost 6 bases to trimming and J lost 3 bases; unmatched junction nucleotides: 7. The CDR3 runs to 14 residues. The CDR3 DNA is TGTGCCAGCAGAAGACTAGCGCGTGGCTACGAGCAGTACTTC. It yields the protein CASRRLARGYEQYF.

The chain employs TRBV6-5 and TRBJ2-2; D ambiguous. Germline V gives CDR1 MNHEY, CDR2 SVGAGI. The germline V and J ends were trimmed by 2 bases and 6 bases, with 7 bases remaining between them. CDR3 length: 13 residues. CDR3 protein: CASSYDGAGELFF. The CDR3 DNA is TGTGCCAGCAGTTACGATGGAGCCGGGGAGCTGTTTTTT.

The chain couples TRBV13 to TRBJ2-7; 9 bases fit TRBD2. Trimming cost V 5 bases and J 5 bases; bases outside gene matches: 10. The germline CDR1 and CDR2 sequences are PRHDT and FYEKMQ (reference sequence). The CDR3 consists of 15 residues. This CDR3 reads CASSLAILAGNEQYF. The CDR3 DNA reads TGTGCCAGCAGCCTGGCTATTCTAGCGGGAAACGAGCAGTACTTC. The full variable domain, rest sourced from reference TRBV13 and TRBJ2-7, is AAGVIQSPRHLIKEKRETATLKCYPIPRHDTVYWYQQGPGQDPQFLISFYEKMQSDKGSIPDRFSAQQFSDYHSELNMSSLELGDSALYFCASSLAILAGNEQYFGPGTRLTVT.

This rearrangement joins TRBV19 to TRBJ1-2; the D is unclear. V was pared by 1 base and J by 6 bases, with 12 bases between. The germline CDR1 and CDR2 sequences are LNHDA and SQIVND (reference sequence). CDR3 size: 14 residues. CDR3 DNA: TGTGCCAGTAGTATAGGAAACAGTTGGGATGGCTACACCTTC. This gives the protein CASSIGNSWDGYTF.

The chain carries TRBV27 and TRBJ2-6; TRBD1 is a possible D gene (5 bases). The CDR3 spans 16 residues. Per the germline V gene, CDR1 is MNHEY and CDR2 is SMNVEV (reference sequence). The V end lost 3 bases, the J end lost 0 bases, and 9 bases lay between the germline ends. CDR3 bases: TGTGCCAGCAGTTTGGCAGGGCTCTCTGGGGCCAACGTCCTGACTTTC. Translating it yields CASSLAGLSGANVLTF.

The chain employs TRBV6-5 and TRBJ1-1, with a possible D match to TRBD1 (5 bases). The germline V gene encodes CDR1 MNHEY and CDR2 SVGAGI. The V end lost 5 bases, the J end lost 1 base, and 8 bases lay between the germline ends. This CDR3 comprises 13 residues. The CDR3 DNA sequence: TGTGCCAGCAGTCACGGACAGAACACTGAAGCTTTCTTT. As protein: CASSHGQNTEAFF.

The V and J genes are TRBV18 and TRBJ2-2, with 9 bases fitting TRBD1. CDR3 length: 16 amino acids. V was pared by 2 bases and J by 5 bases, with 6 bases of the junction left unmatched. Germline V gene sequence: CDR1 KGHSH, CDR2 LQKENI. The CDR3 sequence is CASSPRTGVVTGELFF. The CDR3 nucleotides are TGTGCCAGCTCACCAAGGACAGGGGTTGTAACCGGGGAGCTGTTTTTT. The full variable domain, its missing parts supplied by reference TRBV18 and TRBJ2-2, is NAGVMQNPRHLVRRRGQEARLRCSPMKGHSHVYWYRQLPEEGLKFMVYLQKENIIDESGMPKERFSAEFPKEGPSILRIQQVVRGDSAAYFCASSPRTGVVTGELFFGEGSRLTVL.

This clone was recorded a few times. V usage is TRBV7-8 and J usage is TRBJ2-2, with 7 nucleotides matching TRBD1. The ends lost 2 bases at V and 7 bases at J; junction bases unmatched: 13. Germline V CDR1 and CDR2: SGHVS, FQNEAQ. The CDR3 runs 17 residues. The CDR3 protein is CASSLLEGTVRIGELFF. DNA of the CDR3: TGTGCCAGCAGCTTACTGGAAGGGACAGTGCGGATCGGGGAGCTGTTTTTT.

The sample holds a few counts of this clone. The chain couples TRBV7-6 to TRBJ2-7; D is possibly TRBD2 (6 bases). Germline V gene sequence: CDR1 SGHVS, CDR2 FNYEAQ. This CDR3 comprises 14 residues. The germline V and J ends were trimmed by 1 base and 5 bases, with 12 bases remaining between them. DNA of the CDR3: TGTGCCAGCAGCTTAGGAGCGGGTATCGACGAGCAGTACTTC. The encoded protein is CASSLGAGIDEQYF. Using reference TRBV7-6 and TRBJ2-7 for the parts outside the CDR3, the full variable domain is GAGVSQSPRYKVTKRGQDVALRCDPISGHVSLYWYRQALGQGPEFLTYFNYEAQQDKSGLPNDRFSAERPEGSISTLTIQRTEQRDSAMYRCASSLGAGIDEQYFGPGTRLTVT.